This T cell receptor (beta chain) was sequenced during a study of T cell repertoires in cytomegalovirus infection. Study as a whole: Based on public TCR beta signatures, there were indications of CMV infection and of a matching HLA type.

Study-wide results and caveats: What dominated the ex vivo response were HLA-C-restricted CMV-specific TCR beta clonotypes. Cumulated frequencies of public TCR beta families served to identify carriers of CMV plus the relevant HLA.

TCRdb re-analysed the reads in MiXCR, keeping a single row per CDR3 protein. This table has more than 350,000 distinct CDR3 sequences, about 33% appearing once. CDR1 and CDR2 from the germline V gene are MGHRA and YSYEKL. This CDR3 region has 13 residues. V lost 4 bases and J lost 1, with 8 bases in between. Turning to this clonotype: Its antigen is not identified.

The source material was PBMCs. V is TRBV4-1 and J is TRBJ2-7, with D perhaps matching TRBD2 (6 bases). This clonotype originated in a human donor in good health (CMV status not recorded). Some clones in this sample may be carry-over from other donors' samples. The CDR3 here is CASSRGESYEQYF. As DNA, the CDR3 is TGCGCCAGCAGCCGGGGGGAATCCTACGAGCAGTACTTC.